These 14 T cell receptor beta chains were all obtained from the same sample, sequenced in a study of Tregs in tolerant kidney transplant recipients (dated 2019 in TCRdb). The library was built by means of the immunoSEQ multiplex PCR assay. TCRdb mirrors the immuneACCESS table, restricted to in-frame sequences. Some clones are absent from its copies; in checked studies, under half trace to an unresolved V gene, and the reason for the others is unknown. The sample has approximately 67,000 clones on record, roughly 92% of them singletons. Jointly, the top ten make up approximately 10% of the sample. This specimen's time point label, interpreted: blood sample drawn before combined kidney and bone marrow transplant. Source: CD8+ T cells from blood, taken before the transplant. These receptors originate from a human donor who received a combined kidney and bone marrow transplant.

The chain recombines TRBV10-2 with TRBJ2-2; TRBD2 agrees at 7 bases. The CDR3 extends over 15 amino acids. The germline gives CDR1 WSHSY, CDR2 SAAADI. The V segment lost 1 base and the J segment 1 base; nucleotides outside the gene matches: 0. The CDR3 bases are TGCGCCAGCAGTGAGTGGGAGGGGAACACCGGGGAGCTGTTTTTT. It is translated as CASSEWEGNTGELFF.

The V gene is TRBV9, the J gene TRBJ2-1, with unresolved D. Between the trimmed V and J ends, which lost 4 bases and 9 bases, there was a span of 20 bases. The germline gives CDR1 SGDLS, CDR2 YYNGEE. This CDR3 contains 15 residues. The CDR3 here is CASSSPVTKLGEQFF. In DNA form, the CDR3 reads TGTGCCAGCAGCTCCCCGGTTACCAAACTTGGTGAGCAGTTCTTC.

The genes are TRBV5-1 and TRBJ2-7; tentative D call: TRBD1 (7 bases). Germline CDR1 SGHRS, CDR2 YFSETQ. This CDR3 is built from 14 residues. V lost 0 bases and J 4 bases, leaving 11 bases between the germline ends. CDR3 coding DNA: TGCGCCAGCAGCTTGGAGGCGGGACAGTACGAGCAGTACTTC. The encoded protein is CASSLEAGQYEQYF.

The J gene is TRBJ1-2, the V gene TRBV30; the D is unclear. The germline V gene has CDR1 GTSNPN and CDR2 SVGIG (reference sequence). V lost 0 bases and J 2 bases, leaving 16 bases between the germline ends. This CDR3 is built from 16 residues. In DNA form, the CDR3 reads TGTGCCTGGAGTGTATTTAGTCGATACAGAAACTATGGCTACACCTTC. Its protein product is CAWSVFSRYRNYGYTF.

The chain joins TRBV4-3 to TRBJ2-1, with D tentatively TRBD1 (5 bases). Looked up from germline, CDR1 is LGHNA and CDR2 is YSLEER. This CDR3 comprises 12 residues. V was clipped by 7 bases and J by 5 bases, with 9 bases between them. The CDR3 DNA is TGCGCCAGCAAAGACAGCCACAATGAGCAGTTCTTC. The encoded protein is CASKDSHNEQFF.

Notes on this clone: The same CDR3 can be traced to other DNA sequences in this sample. This chain uses TRBV29-1 with TRBJ1-1; perhaps TRBD1 as D (6 bases). The CDR3 is made up of 18 amino acids. The V gene lost 7 bases and the J gene lost 0 bases, with 27 bases spanning the gap. In germline, CDR1 is SQVTM, CDR2 ANQGSEA. This chain's CDR3 is CSGEGPGTSGRMNTEAFF. CDR3 sequence (DNA): TGCAGCGGAGAAGGCCCCGGGACAAGTGGTCGAATGAACACTGAAGCTTTCTTT.

This clone was recorded once. The chain carries TRBV4-1 and TRBJ1-1; D remains ambiguous. Germline V gene data show CDR1 as MGHRA and CDR2 as YSYEKL. The length of the CDR3 is 15 residues. V lost 0 bases to trimming and J lost 0 bases, with 8 bases between them. The CDR3 sequence is CASSQDRGMNTEAFF. The CDR3 region has the DNA TGCGCCAGCAGCCAAGATAGAGGAATGAACACTGAAGCTTTCTTT.

The V gene is TRBV21-1, the J gene TRBJ2-1; the table's D call TRBD2 went unverified against the DNA. TRBV21-1 is deemed a pseudogene. This CDR3 comprises 20 residues. DNA for the CDR3: TGTGCCAGCAGCAAAGCAAGTGAGCGAGTAGCGGGAACCCTATACAATGAGCAGTTCTTC. It specifies CASSKASERVAGTLYNEQFF.

The rearrangement links TRBV19 to TRBJ2-3; the D is unclear. CDR1 and CDR2 from the germline V gene are LNHDA and SQIVND (reference sequence). V lost 4 bases to trimming and J lost 4 bases, with 3 bases between them. The length of the CDR3 is 11 residues. In DNA, the CDR3 is TGTGCCAGTAGTACCTCAGATACGCAGTATTTT. Protein sequence: CASSTSDTQYF.

The chain couples TRBV27 to TRBJ1-1; TRBD1 matches at 8 bases. This CDR3 is 15 amino acids long. After removal of 5 bases from V and 1 base from J, the junction contained 6 bases not matched to a gene. Germline assignment: CDR1 MNHEY and CDR2 SMNVEV (reference sequence). The CDR3 spells CASSDRTGRNTEAFF. The CDR3 nucleotides are TGTGCCAGCAGTGACAGGACAGGGAGGAACACTGAAGCTTTCTTT.

As regards this clone: The same CDR3 arises from other DNA sequences in this sample as well. The chain combines TRBV19 with TRBJ1-1, with TRBD1 as a possible D gene (5 bases). The germline gives CDR1 LNHDA, CDR2 SQIVND (reference sequence). This CDR3 is 14 amino acids long. Trimming took off 3 bases at V and 2 bases at J, with 10 bases between the two ends. CDR3 region: CASSIGQGNTEAFF. CDR3 DNA: TGTGCCAGTAGTATTGGGCAGGGCAACACTGAAGCTTTCTTT.

The V gene is TRBV6-1, the J gene TRBJ2-6; 7 nucleotides agree with TRBD1. The length of the CDR3 is 19 residues. CDR1 MNHNS and CDR2 SASEGT come from the germline V gene. V lost 2 bases, J lost 0 bases, and 10 bases stayed unmatched. The CDR3 DNA reads TGTGCCAGCAGTGAATTTCCGGGACAGCCATACTCTGGGGCCAACGTCCTGACTTTC. Translation: CASSEFPGQPYSGANVLTF.

The chain couples TRBV7-2 to TRBJ1-5, with D unresolved. CDR1 and CDR2 from the germline V gene are SGHTA and FQGNSA. The CDR3 length is 14 residues. V dropped 2 bases and J dropped 4 bases, with 9 bases sitting between them. The CDR3 is CASSLWPGNQPQHF. Written as DNA, the CDR3 is TGTGCCAGCAGCTTATGGCCGGGAAATCAGCCCCAGCATTTT. Full variable domain (remainder filled in from reference TRBV7-2 and TRBJ1-5): GAGVSQSPSNKVTEKGKDVELRCDPISGHTALYWYRQSLGQGLEFLIYFQGNSAPDKSGLPSDRFSAERTGGSVSTLTIQRTQQEDSAVYLCASSLWPGNQPQHFGDGTRLSIL.

The J gene is TRBJ1-1, the V gene TRBV13, with D maybe TRBD1 (5 bases). CDR3 size: 15 residues. V lost 0 bases and J lost 0, with 8 bases in between. Looked up from germline, CDR1 is PRHDT and CDR2 is FYEKMQ (reference sequence). CDR3 DNA sequence: TGTGCCAGCAGCTTAGGACAGGCCATGAACACTGAAGCTTTCTTT. Protein product: CASSLGQAMNTEAFF.